The sequence of this T cell receptor (beta chain) was determined in a study of blood T cell repertoires in COVID-19. Study information: The United States, Italy and Spain supplied acute and convalescent COVID-19 samples.

Trimming removed 0 bases at V and 6 bases at J, with 8 bases between. The CDR3 length is 14 residues. The germline V gene has CDR1 WSHSY and CDR2 SAAADI. Repertoires were generated with immunoSEQ multiplex PCR, while TCRdb's copy carries only in-frame clones and drops some. The sample carries about 36,000 clones, 75% to 90% recorded once. This sequence was found in a man in his 60s with acute or convalescent COVID-19. The chain links TRBV10-2 to TRBJ2-2, with D unclear. Sequencing was done on a sample of peripheral blood. The CDR3 DNA reads TGCGCCAGCAGTGAGTCCAGAATCTCCGGGGAGCTGTTTTTT. This sequence encodes CASSESRISGELFF.